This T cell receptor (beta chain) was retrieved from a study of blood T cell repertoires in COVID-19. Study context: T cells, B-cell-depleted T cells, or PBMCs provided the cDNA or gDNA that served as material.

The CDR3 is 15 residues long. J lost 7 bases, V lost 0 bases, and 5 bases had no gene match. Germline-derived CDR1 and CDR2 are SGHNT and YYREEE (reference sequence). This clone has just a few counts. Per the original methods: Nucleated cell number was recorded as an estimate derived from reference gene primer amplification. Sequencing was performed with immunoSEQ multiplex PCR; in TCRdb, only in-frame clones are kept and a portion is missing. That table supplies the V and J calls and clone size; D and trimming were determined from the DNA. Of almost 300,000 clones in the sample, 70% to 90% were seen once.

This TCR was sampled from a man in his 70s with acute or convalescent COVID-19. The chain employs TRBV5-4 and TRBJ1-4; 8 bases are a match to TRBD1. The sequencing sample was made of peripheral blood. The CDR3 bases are TGTGCCAGCAGCTTGGGGGCACAGGGGGGTGAAAAACTGTTTTTT. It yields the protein CASSLGAQGGEKLFF.